Below, 32 T cell receptor beta chains from the same sample are listed, as sequenced in a study of cytomegalovirus exposure and HLA in healthy donors. Amplification used 60 Vbeta primers and 13 Jbeta primers. The protocol was immunoSEQ multiplex PCR, while the TCRdb copy is restricted to in-frame clones and leaves out a portion. The sample has about 110,000 clones, roughly four fifths seen once. The sample consisted of PBMCs. These TCRs come from a man in his 60s in good health and CMV-seronegative.

This clone came up a few times. This chain's CDR3 is CASSGLGGHSGNTIYF. CDR3 coding DNA: TGTGCCAGCAGCGGGCTAGGGGGCCACTCTGGAAACACCATATATTTT. J is TRBJ1-3 and V is TRBV9; 7 bases match TRBD1. Trimming cost V 3 bases and J 0 bases; bases outside gene matches: 6. Germline values: CDR1 SGDLS, CDR2 YYNGEE. The CDR3 is made up of 16 amino acids.

J is TRBJ2-5 and V is TRBV4-3; D might be TRBD1 (5 bases). Germline V gene lookup returns CDR1 LGHNA and CDR2 YSLEER. This CDR3 comprises 15 residues. Trimming shortened V by 1 base and J by 3 bases, and 12 bases separated the two germline ends. CDR3 DNA sequence: TGCGCCAGCAGCCAAGTCCGAGGCAGGGAAGAGACCCAGTACTTC. Amino acids: CASSQVRGREETQYF.

This clone was detected only once. The chain joins TRBV9 to TRBJ2-7, with D possibly being TRBD1 (6 bases). Deletions cut 7 bases from V and 1 base from J, with 12 bases between. Germline V gives CDR1 SGDLS, CDR2 YYNGEE. CDR3 size: 13 residues. The CDR3 DNA sequence: TGTGCCAGCGCAACAGGGTCTTCCTACGAGCAGTACGTC. It yields the protein CASATGSSYEQYV.

V is TRBV7-2 and J is TRBJ2-1, with unresolved D. The CDR3 runs to 13 residues. The V and J ends lost 1 base and 15 bases respectively, with 16 bases between them. Germline V gene lookup returns CDR1 SGHTA and CDR2 FQGNSA. CDR3 sequence (DNA): TGTGCCAGCAGCTTAGTCGTGGCGGCCCCATGGTTCTTC. Protein: CASSLVVAAPWFF.

This clone was seen a single time. This sequence joins TRBV19 and TRBJ2-4; the D is unclear. This CDR3 is built from 14 residues. The germline V and J ends were trimmed by 6 bases and 4 bases, with 13 bases remaining between them. The germline CDR1 and CDR2 sequences are LNHDA and SQIVND (reference sequence). The chain's CDR3 is CASSRTQVKNIQYF. The DNA of the CDR3 is TGTGCCAGTAGCCGTACGCAGGTTAAAAACATTCAGTACTTC.

J is TRBJ1-1 and V is TRBV11-2, with no clear D. This CDR3 region has 13 residues. Germline V gene data show CDR1 as SGHAT and CDR2 as FQNNGV. The germline V and J ends were trimmed by 0 bases and 8 bases, with 10 bases remaining between them. The CDR3 is CASSLDLSREAFF. The DNA of the CDR3 is TGTGCCAGCAGCTTAGATTTGAGCCGGGAAGCTTTCTTT.

The chain links TRBV5-8 to TRBJ2-5; the D gene is possibly TRBD1 (7 bases). Trimming stripped 0 bases from V and 4 bases from J, with 19 bases between. The CDR3 is 17 residues long. Germline-derived CDR1 and CDR2 are SGHTS and YDEGEE. CDR3 loop: CASSLASGGIFRETQYF. The CDR3 coding sequence is TGTGCCAGCAGCTTGGCCTCAGGGGGGATTTTTCGAGAGACCCAGTACTTC.

A single count supports this clone. The chain links TRBV29-1 to TRBJ2-2; TRBD2 might be the D (5 bases). The CDR3 has 13 residues. Between the trimmed V and J ends, which lost 7 bases and 3 bases, there was a span of 12 bases. Per germline, CDR1 SQVTM and CDR2 ANQGSEA. In DNA form, the CDR3 reads TGCAGCGCGGGGTCGCGGTACACCGGGGAGCTGTTTTTT. It specifies CSAGSRYTGELFF.

This clone was counted a single time. The genes are TRBV9 and TRBJ2-7, with D tentatively TRBD2 (5 bases). Deletions cut 0 bases from V and 1 base from J, with 8 bases between. Germline lookup yields CDR1 SGDLS and CDR2 YYNGEE. The CDR3 length is 14 residues. Written as DNA, the CDR3 is TGTGCCAGCAGCGTAGGAGGGATGTCCTACGAGCAGTACTTC. It codes for CASSVGGMSYEQYF.

The chain is built from TRBV4-2 and TRBJ1-2, with 8 bases that match TRBD1. J was trimmed by 4 bases and V by 4 bases; bases with no gene match: 11. The CDR3 is made up of 16 amino acids. Germline loops: CDR1 LGHNA, CDR2 YNFKEQ. The CDR3 loop is CASSRLGTGELYGYTF. The CDR3, as DNA: TGTGCCAGCAGCCGACTCGGGACAGGAGAACTCTATGGCTACACCTTC.

The chain carries TRBV11-2 and TRBJ2-2; TRBD2 might be the D (6 bases). The CDR3 loop spans 13 amino acids. Germline loops: CDR1 SGHAT, CDR2 FQNNGV. V was pared by 6 bases and J by 7 bases, with 12 bases between. CDR3 sequence reads: CASRISGGGELFF. CDR3 bases: TGTGCCAGCAGGATCTCCGGGGGCGGGGAGCTGTTTTTT.

The chain couples TRBV6-6 to TRBJ1-2, with 7 bases aligning to TRBD1. The CDR3 sequence is 16 residues long. CDR1 is MNHNY and CDR2 is SVGAGI in the germline V gene (reference sequence). The J segment lost 0 bases and the V segment lost 2 bases, leaving 6 bases of the junction unmatched. The DNA of the CDR3 is TGTGCCAGCAGTTACCTGAGGGACAGCTCTAACTATGGCTACACCTTC. This codes for CASSYLRDSSNYGYTF.

J is TRBJ1-5 and V is TRBV7-2, with D hard to call. V lost 1 base to trimming and J lost 5 bases, with 6 bases between them. Germline CDR1 is SGHTA and CDR2 is FQGNSA. The CDR3 contains 13 residues. The CDR3 loop is CASSLVVDQPQHF. CDR3 nucleotides: TGTGCCAGCAGCTTAGTAGTCGATCAGCCCCAGCATTTT.

CDR3 DNA: TGCGCCAGCAGCCAAAGGACAGGTGGGGTGGAGCCCCAGCATTTT. Its protein product is CASSQRTGGVEPQHF. The chain carries TRBV4-1 and TRBJ1-5, with 7 nucleotides matching TRBD1. V trimming: 2 bases; J trimming: 8 bases; junction bases outside the gene matches: 9. CDR1 and CDR2 from the germline V gene are MGHRA and YSYEKL. The CDR3 totals 15 residues.

The chain employs TRBV2 and TRBJ1-1, with 9 bases lining up with TRBD1. Germline V lookup: CDR1 SNHLY, CDR2 FYNNEI. CDR3 length: 14 residues. V lost 5 bases to trimming and J lost 5 bases; unmatched junction nucleotides: 6. The CDR3: CASSLTGGRTEAFF. The CDR3 nucleotides are TGTGCCAGCAGTCTGACAGGGGGGCGTACTGAAGCTTTCTTT. The full variable domain, completed using reference TRBV2 and TRBJ1-1, is EPEVTQTPSHQVTQMGQEVILRCVPISNHLYFYWYRQILGQKVEFLVSFYNNEISEKSEIFDDQFSVERPDGSNFTLKIRSTKLEDSAMYFCASSLTGGRTEAFFGQGTRLTVV.

The chain has TRBV6-6 and TRBJ2-2; D uncertain. The CDR3 extends over 13 amino acids. Germline CDR1 and CDR2: MNHNY and SVGAGI (reference sequence). V lost 6 bases and J 1 base, leaving 6 bases between the germline ends. The CDR3 region is CASSRGNTGELFF. DNA of the CDR3: TGTGCCAGCAGCCGCGGGAACACCGGGGAGCTGTTTTTT.

The gene calls are TRBV19 and TRBJ2-3; TRBD2 agrees at 8 bases. The CDR3 has 15 residues. V shed 4 bases and J 3 bases; nucleotides not matched to a gene: 6. Per the germline V gene, CDR1 is LNHDA and CDR2 is SQIVND (reference sequence). DNA of the CDR3: TGTGCCAGTAGTAGCCGTAGCGGGGAAACAGATACGCAGTATTTT. As protein: CASSSRSGETDTQYF. Filled out from reference TRBV19 and TRBJ2-3, the complete variable domain reads DGGITQSPKYLFRKEGQNVTLSCEQNLNHDAMYWYRQDPGQGLRLIYYSQIVNDFQKGDIAEGYSVSREKKESFPLTVTSAQKNPTAFYLCASSSRSGETDTQYFGPGTRLTVL.

The chain combines TRBV5-1 with TRBJ2-1; 7 bases map to TRBD2. V gave up 3 bases and J gave up 7 bases; unmatched junction bases: 7. The CDR3 contains 14 residues. CDR1 SGHRS and CDR2 YFSETQ come from the germline V gene. In DNA, the CDR3 is TGCGCCAGCAGCTGGGGGGGGACCGATAATGAGCAGTTCTTC. This encodes CASSWGGTDNEQFF.

This chain connects TRBV4-3 to TRBJ1-4; TRBD1 is a possible D gene (6 bases). CDR3 length: 15 residues. The germline V gene has CDR1 LGHNA and CDR2 YSLEER. The V end was cut by 3 bases, the J end by 0 bases, with 8 bases between. In nucleotides, the CDR3 is TGCGCCAGCAGCCAGGGGGCTGCAACTAATGAAAAACTGTTTTTT. Its translation is CASSQGAATNEKLFF.

The CDR3 loop is CASSQDVAGDYYNEQFF. The CDR3 DNA follows: TGCGCCAGCAGCCAAGACGTCGCGGGGGATTACTACAATGAGCAGTTCTTC. The rearrangement links TRBV4-3 to TRBJ2-1, with 7 bases identical to TRBD2. CDR1 is LGHNA and CDR2 is YSLEER in the germline V gene. The length of the CDR3 is 17 residues. Germline trimming cut 0 bases from V and 3 bases from J; bases unmatched to any gene: 8.

V and J are TRBV2 and TRBJ1-5; maybe TRBD1 (5 bases). The CDR3 length is 14 residues. V shed 4 bases and J shed 2 bases, with 9 bases lying between them. The germline V gene has CDR1 SNHLY and CDR2 FYNNEI. CDR3 sequence: CASSAGQGNQPQHF. As DNA, the CDR3 is TGTGCCAGCAGTGCAGGGCAGGGCAATCAGCCCCAGCATTTT.

The J gene is TRBJ2-7, the V gene TRBV10-3, with 11 bases fitting TRBD2. CDR1 is ENHRY and CDR2 is SYGVKD in the germline V gene. V was pared by 5 bases and J by 4 bases, with 4 bases of the junction left unmatched. This CDR3 is 14 amino acids long. The CDR3 sequence: CAISTTSGEYEQYF. In nucleotides, the CDR3 is TGTGCCATCAGTACGACTAGCGGGGAATACGAGCAGTACTTC.

The CDR3: CASSRKIDRVNTEAFF. The DNA for the CDR3 is TGTGCCAGCAGCCGTAAAATCGACAGAGTGAACACTGAAGCTTTCTTT. The genes are TRBV7-2 and TRBJ1-1, with D possibly being TRBD1 (5 bases). The germline gives CDR1 SGHTA, CDR2 FQGNSA. This CDR3 region has 16 residues. Trimming removed 5 bases from V and 0 bases from J, with 16 bases in between.

The chain uses TRBV7-2 and TRBJ2-5; D is possibly TRBD2 (5 bases). Germline assignment: CDR1 SGHTA and CDR2 FQGNSA. CDR3 size: 13 residues. With 2 bases removed from V and 4 bases from J, the gap between germline ends came to 8 bases. The CDR3 DNA reads TGTGCCAGCAGCTTACTGCGGGTAGAGACCCAGTACTTC. Translated, it gives CASSLLRVETQYF. Filled out from reference TRBV7-2 and TRBJ2-5, the complete variable domain reads GAGVSQSPSNKVTEKGKDVELRCDPISGHTALYWYRQSLGQGLEFLIYFQGNSAPDKSGLPSDRFSAERTGGSVSTLTIQRTQQEDSAVYLCASSLLRVETQYFGPGTRLLVL.

The gene calls are TRBV6-5 and TRBJ2-7, with TRBD1 matching 7 bases. After removal of 6 bases from V and 4 bases from J, the junction contained 9 bases not matched to a gene. CDR1 MNHEY and CDR2 SVGAGI come from the germline V gene. The CDR3 contains 14 residues. The CDR3: CASRRPGTAYEQYF. As DNA, the CDR3 is TGTGCCAGCAGACGCCCCGGGACAGCTTACGAGCAGTACTTC.

CDR3 nucleotides: TGCGCCAGCAGCCAGGTTACAGGCTCTGAAGCTTTCTTT. Residues: CASSQVTGSEAFF. V usage is TRBV4-3 and J usage is TRBJ1-1; D possibly corresponds to TRBD1 (5 bases). CDR3 length equals 13 residues. V was trimmed by 3 bases and J by 6 bases, leaving 11 bases between them. Germline CDR1 is LGHNA and CDR2 is YSLEER.

With respect to this clone: Compared with germline, one end of the junction differs, possibly owing to a read error. This rearrangement joins TRBV28 to TRBJ1-1; D might be TRBD1 (5 bases). CDR1 and CDR2 from the germline V gene are MDHEN and SYDVKM. The CDR3 consists of 16 residues. The CDR3 nucleotides are TGTGCCAGCAACTCATGGGGGGAACGGGGGTACACGGAAGCTTTCTTT. As protein: CASNSWGERGYTEAFF.

The J gene is TRBJ2-5, the V gene TRBV11-2; a possible D gene is TRBD2 (6 bases). The CDR3 sequence is 16 residues long. In germline, CDR1 is SGHAT, CDR2 FQNNGV. V was clipped by 5 bases and J by 2 bases, with 18 bases between them. CDR3 region: CASSPRGTELQETQYF. CDR3 sequence (DNA): TGTGCCAGCAGCCCTCGGGGGACGGAGCTTCAAGAGACCCAGTACTTC. The full variable domain, its missing parts supplied by reference TRBV11-2 and TRBJ2-5, is EAGVAQSPRYKIIEKRQSVAFWCNPISGHATLYWYQQILGQGPKLLIQFQNNGVVDDSQLPKDRFSAERLKGVDSTLKIQPAKLEDSAVYLCASSPRGTELQETQYFGPGTRLLVL.

This chain connects TRBV10-3 to TRBJ1-1; weak D call: TRBD1 (5 bases). CDR3 length equals 16 residues. The V end was cut by 2 bases, the J end by 6 bases, with 19 bases between. The V gene's germline CDR1 is ENHRY and CDR2 SYGVKD. The CDR3 here is CAISEPSGAPGAEAFF. CDR3 coding DNA: TGTGCCATCAGTGAGCCGTCCGGGGCCCCGGGGGCTGAAGCTTTCTTT.

The chain links TRBV7-9 to TRBJ2-7, with 7 bases matching TRBD2. Germline V lookup: CDR1 SEHNR, CDR2 FQNEAQ (reference sequence). This CDR3 comprises 13 residues. The ends lost 5 bases at V and 11 bases at J; junction bases unmatched: 12. CDR3 sequence (DNA): TGTGCCAGCAGCCGAGACGAACTAGCGCTGAAGTACGTC. Translated, it gives CASSRDELALKYV.

In this sample, this clone turned up once. The chain couples TRBV19 to TRBJ2-1; 9 bases are shared with TRBD2. The CDR3 consists of 14 residues. The J segment lost 7 bases and the V segment lost 6 bases, leaving 7 bases of the junction unmatched. CDR1 and CDR2 (germline): LNHDA, SQIVND (reference sequence). CDR3 region: CASSPLAGRNEQFF. The DNA for the CDR3 is TGTGCCAGTAGCCCACTAGCGGGCAGGAATGAGCAGTTCTTC.

CDR3 protein: CASSAIHRGRGNTEAFF. In DNA, the CDR3 is TGTGCCAGCAGTGCCATTCACAGGGGGCGAGGAAACACTGAAGCTTTCTTT. V gene TRBV6-1 combines with J gene TRBJ1-1, with 9 bases identical to TRBD1. The CDR3 extends over 17 amino acids. Germline CDR1 is MNHNS and CDR2 is SASEGT. V lost 4 bases, J lost 2 bases, and 11 bases stayed unmatched.